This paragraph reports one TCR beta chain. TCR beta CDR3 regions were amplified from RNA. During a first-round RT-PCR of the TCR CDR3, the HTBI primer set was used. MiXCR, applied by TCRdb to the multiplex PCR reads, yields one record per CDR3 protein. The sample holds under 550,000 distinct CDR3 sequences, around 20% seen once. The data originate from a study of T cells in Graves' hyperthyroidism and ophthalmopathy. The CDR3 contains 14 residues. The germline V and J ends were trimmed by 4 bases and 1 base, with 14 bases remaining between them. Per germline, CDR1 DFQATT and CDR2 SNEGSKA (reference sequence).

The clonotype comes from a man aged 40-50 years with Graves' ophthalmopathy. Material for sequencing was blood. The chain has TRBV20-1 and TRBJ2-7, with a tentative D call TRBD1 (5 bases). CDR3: CSAKGSRESYEQYF. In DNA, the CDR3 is TGCAGTGCTAAGGGAAGCAGGGAATCCTACGAGCAGTACTTC.